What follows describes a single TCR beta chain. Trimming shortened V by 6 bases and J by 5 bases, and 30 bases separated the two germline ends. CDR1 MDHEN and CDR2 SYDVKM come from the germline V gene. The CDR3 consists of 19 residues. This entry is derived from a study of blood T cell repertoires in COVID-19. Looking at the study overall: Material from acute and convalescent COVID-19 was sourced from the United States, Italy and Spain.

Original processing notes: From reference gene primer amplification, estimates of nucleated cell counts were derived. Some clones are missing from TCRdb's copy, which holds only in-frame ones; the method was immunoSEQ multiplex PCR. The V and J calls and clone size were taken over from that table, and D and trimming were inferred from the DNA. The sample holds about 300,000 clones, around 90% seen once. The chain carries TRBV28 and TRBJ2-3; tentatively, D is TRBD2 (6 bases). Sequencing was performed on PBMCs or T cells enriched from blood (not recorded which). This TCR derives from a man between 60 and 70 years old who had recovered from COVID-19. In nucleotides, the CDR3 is TGTGCCAGCAGGGGCAGGGTAGTAGTAGGAGGGACCGCGGTAGATACGCAGTATTTT. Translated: CASRGRVVVGGTAVDTQYF.